The T cell receptor (beta chain) described here comes from a study of vaccination and CD4 T cells after COVID-19. Whole-study context: No peptide, an HIV-1 Nef pool, or a CEFX pool was what each control culture received.

Cultured CD4+ T cell DNA underwent sequencing with the Oncomine TCR Beta short-read assay. One entry per CDR3 protein results from TCRdb running MiXCR on the PCR reads. Of under 15,000 distinct CDR3 sequences in the sample, 53% were seen once. For this clonotype: Its antigen remains unknown.

The treatment here: roughly 10-day PBMC culture with coronavirus spike peptide pools or control peptides (ViraFEST assay). Peptide pools at about 9.7 ug/ml and IL-2 at approximately 10 IU/ml were added to cultures of 1.8 million or so PBMCs per well. Medium was half-exchanged with fresh IL-2 medium on days 3 and 7. Trimming took off 5 bases at V and 3 bases at J, with 11 bases between the two ends. From germline, CDR1 is SGHTA and CDR2 FQGNSA. This CDR3 is 14 amino acids long. The TCR sequence derives from a human donor who had recovered from COVID-19. Material for sequencing was CD4+ T cells from blood, cultured in vitro. The V and J genes are TRBV7-2 and TRBJ1-3, with D perhaps TRBD1 (5 bases). The CDR3 DNA reads TGTGCCAGCAGCGAGGGGTCAGGTGGAAACACCATATATTTT. This gives the protein CASSEGSGGNTIYF.